This T cell receptor beta chain comes out of a study of T cell responses to AZD1222 COVID-19 vaccine. Study-wide results and limits: Most donors were white British, females outnumbered males, and clonal diversity was possibly underestimated.

This clone was recorded once. Antigen specificity is unknown. This CDR3 is 13 amino acids long. V gave up 3 bases and J gave up 6 bases, with 11 bases separating them. Germline CDR1 and CDR2: DFQATT and SNEGSKA (reference sequence). Assay used: immunoSEQ multiplex PCR; TCRdb lists only in-frame clones, some missing. This table holds nearly 110,000 clones, about 90% found once. This chain connects TRBV20-1 to TRBJ2-2; D remains ambiguous. This TCR came from an adult who received the AZD1222 COVID-19 vaccine. Here the sequenced sample was peripheral blood, taken 28 days after the second AZD1222 dose. CDR3 nucleotide sequence: TGCAGTGCTAGTTCCAGTGAGGCCGGGGAGCTGTTTTTT. Protein: CSASSSEAGELFF.